This T cell receptor (beta chain) was recovered during a study of shared clonotypes between healthy human individuals. General study results and limits: Only blood samples were collected, and tissue repertoires likely differ.

Assay execution took place at the deep level. In the study's own analysis: Filtering differed because ImmunoSEQ produced junction-only sequences that carried no quality scores. Libraries were prepared by immunoSEQ multiplex PCR; TCRdb keeps only in-frame clonotypes and omits some of them. V and J calls and clone size are given by that table; D and trimming were obtained from the DNA. The data hold roughly 2 million clones, with around 96% observed a single time. Regarding this clone: Its target is unknown.

Terminally differentiated effector memory CD45RA+ cells were excluded by CCR7 positive selection of CD45RO-negative cells. The sequenced material came from naive CD8+ T cells sorted from blood. The TCR was taken from a man between 18 and 29 years old in good health.

In nucleotides, the CDR3 is TGTGCCAGCGGGCAAGTGGACAGTGCAACTAATGAAAAACTGTTTTTT. It codes for CASGQVDSATNEKLFF. The chain couples TRBV7-9 to TRBJ1-4, with a possible D match to TRBD1 (6 bases). Germline V CDR1 and CDR2: SEHNR, FQNEAQ (reference sequence). The CDR3 totals 16 residues. V was cut by 8 bases and J by 0 bases, with 16 bases left in between.